This TCR beta chain was sequenced for a study of T-cell memory formation after mild COVID-19. In the case of this clonotype: Its specificity is unknown.

One entry per CDR3 protein, called by TCRdb with MiXCR from the 5' RACE reads. Among around 500,000 distinct CDR3 sequences, about 18% were seen once, and the ten largest hold over 9%. Study conclusions and caveats: For contracting clones, CD4+ ones sat mainly in CM and EM, CD8+ in EMRA.

CDR3 length equals 16 residues. Losses at the gene ends were 1 base for V and 9 bases for J; bases not matched to a gene: 7. Germline CDR1 SGHTA, CDR2 FQGNSA. This clonotype was obtained from an adult woman who had mild COVID-19 (a few samples of this study predate the infection). Cell type and time point are not known. The chain links TRBV7-2 to TRBJ2-1; 12 bases are shared with TRBD2. The sequencing input was PBMCs or a T cell subset sorted from them (not recorded which). The CDR3 region is CASSLGRLAGEGEQFF. The CDR3, as DNA: TGTGCCAGCAGCTTAGGGAGACTAGCGGGAGAAGGTGAGCAGTTCTTC.